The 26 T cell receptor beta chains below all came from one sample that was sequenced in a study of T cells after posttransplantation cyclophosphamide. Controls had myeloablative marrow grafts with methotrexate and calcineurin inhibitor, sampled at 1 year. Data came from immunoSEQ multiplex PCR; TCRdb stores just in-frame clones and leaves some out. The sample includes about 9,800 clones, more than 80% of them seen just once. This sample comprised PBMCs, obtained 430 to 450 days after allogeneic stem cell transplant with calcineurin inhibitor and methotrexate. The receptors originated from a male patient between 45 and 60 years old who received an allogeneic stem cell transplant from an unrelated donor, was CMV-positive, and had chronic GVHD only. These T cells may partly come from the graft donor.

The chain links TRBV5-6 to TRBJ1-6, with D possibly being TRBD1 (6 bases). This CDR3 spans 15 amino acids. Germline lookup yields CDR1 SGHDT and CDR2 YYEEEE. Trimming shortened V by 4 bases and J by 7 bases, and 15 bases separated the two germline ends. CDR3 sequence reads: CASSLRGAGNSPLHF. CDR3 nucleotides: TGTGCCAGCAGCCTTCGGGGGGCCGGGAATTCACCCCTCCACTTT.

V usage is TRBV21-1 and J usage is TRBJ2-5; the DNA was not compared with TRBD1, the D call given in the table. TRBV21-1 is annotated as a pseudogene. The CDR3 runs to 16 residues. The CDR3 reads CASSPPIPDREETQYF. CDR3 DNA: TGTGCCAGCAGCCCCCCCATCCCGGACAGGGAAGAGACCCAGTACTTC.

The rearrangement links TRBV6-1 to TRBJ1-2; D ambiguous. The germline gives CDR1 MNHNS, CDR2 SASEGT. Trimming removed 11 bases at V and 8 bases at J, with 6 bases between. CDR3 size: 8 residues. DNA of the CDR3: TGTGCCGTATTAGGCTACACCTTC. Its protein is CAVLGYTF.

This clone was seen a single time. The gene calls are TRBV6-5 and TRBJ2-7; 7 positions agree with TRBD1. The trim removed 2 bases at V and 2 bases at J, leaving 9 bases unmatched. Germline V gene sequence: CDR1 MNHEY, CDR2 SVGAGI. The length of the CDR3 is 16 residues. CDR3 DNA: TGTGCCAGCAGTTACGGGCGTGGGCAGGGGGCCTACGAGCAGTACTTC. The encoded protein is CASSYGRGQGAYEQYF.

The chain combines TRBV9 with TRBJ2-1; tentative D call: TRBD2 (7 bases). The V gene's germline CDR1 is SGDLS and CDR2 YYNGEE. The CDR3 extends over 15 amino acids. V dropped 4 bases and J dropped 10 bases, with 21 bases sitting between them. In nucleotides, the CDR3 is TGTGCCAGCAGCTATCGCGAGGGGGGGGGTGACGAGCAGTTCTTC. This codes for CASSYREGGGDEQFF.

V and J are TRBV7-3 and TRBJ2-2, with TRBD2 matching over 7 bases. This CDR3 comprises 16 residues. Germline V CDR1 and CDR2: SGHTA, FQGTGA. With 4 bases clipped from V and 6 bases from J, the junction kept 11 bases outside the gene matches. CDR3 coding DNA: TGTGCCAGCAGCTCCCTGGGGGGGGTCGGGGCCGGGGAGCTGTTTTTT. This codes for CASSSLGGVGAGELFF.

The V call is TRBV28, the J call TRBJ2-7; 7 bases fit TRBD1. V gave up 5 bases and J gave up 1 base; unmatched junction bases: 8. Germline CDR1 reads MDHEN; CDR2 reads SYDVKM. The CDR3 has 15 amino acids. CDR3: CASSLRQGISYEQYF. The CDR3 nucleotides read TGTGCCAGCAGTCTCCGACAGGGTATTTCCTACGAGCAGTACTTC.

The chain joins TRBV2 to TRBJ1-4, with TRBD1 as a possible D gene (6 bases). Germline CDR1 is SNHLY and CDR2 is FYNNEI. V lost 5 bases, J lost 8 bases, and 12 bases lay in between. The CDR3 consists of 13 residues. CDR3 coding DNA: TGTGCCAGCAGTTCCAGGGGCCGGGAAAAACTGTTTTTT. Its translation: CASSSRGREKLFF.

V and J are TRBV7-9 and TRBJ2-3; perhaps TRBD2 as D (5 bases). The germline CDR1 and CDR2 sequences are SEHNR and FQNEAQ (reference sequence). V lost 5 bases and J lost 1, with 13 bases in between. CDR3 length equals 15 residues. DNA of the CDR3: TGTGCCAGCAGCCGTCCCCGGGGTGGCACAGATACGCAGTATTTT. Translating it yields CASSRPRGGTDTQYF.

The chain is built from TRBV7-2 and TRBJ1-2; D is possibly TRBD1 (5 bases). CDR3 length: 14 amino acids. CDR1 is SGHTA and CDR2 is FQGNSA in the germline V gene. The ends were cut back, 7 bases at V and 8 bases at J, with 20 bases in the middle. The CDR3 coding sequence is TGTGCCAGCACCCCAACGGGGGGAGGGCGAGGCTACACCTTC. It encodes CASTPTGGGRGYTF.

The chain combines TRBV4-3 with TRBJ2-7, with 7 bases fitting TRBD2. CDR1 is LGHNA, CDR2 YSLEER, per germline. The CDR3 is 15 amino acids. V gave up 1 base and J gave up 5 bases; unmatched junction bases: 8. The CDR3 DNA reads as TGCGCCAGCAGCCAAGTAGCGGGTAGCAACGACGAGCAGTACTTC. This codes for CASSQVAGSNDEQYF.

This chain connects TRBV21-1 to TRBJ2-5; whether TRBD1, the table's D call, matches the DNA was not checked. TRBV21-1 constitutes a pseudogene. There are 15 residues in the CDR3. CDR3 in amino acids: CASSHGAGEEETQYF. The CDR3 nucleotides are TGTGCCAGCAGCCATGGGGCAGGGGAAGAAGAGACCCAGTACTTC.

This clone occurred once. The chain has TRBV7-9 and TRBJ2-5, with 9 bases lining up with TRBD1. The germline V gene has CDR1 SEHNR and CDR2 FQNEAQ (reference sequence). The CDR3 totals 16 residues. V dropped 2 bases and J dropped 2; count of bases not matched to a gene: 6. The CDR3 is CASSLFGTGSQETQYF. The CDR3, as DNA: TGTGCCAGCAGCTTATTTGGGACAGGGAGTCAAGAGACCCAGTACTTC.

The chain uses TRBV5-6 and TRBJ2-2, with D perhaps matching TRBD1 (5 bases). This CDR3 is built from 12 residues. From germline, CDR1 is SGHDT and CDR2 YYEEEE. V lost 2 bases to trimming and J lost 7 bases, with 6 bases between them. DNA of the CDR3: TGTGCCAGCAGCTTAGGGGTCGGGGAGCTGTTTTTT. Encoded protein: CASSLGVGELFF. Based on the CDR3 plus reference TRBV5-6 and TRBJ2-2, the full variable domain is DAGVTQSPTHLIKTRGQQVTLRCSPKSGHDTVSWYQQALGQGPQFIFQYYEEEERQRGNFPDRFSGHQFPNYSSELNVNALLLGDSALYLCASSLGVGELFFGEGSRLTVL.

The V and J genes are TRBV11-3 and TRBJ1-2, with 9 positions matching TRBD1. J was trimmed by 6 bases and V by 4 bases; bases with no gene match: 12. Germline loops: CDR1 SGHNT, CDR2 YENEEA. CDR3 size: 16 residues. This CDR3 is CASSSYPDRGWDGYTF. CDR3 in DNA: TGTGCCAGCAGCTCCTATCCGGACAGGGGATGGGATGGCTACACCTTC.

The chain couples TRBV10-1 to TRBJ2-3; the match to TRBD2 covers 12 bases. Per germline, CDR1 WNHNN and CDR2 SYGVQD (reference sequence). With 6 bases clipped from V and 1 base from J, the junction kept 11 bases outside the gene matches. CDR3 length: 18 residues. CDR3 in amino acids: CASRNLAGGPGGTDTQYF. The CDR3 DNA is TGCGCCAGCAGGAACCTAGCGGGAGGGCCCGGAGGCACAGATACGCAGTATTTT.

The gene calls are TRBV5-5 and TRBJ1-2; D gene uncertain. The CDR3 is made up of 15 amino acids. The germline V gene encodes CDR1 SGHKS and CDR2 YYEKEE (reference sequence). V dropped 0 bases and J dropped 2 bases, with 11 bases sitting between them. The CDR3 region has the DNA TGTGCCAGCAGCTTGGTTGTCGGGAACAACTATGGCTACACCTTC. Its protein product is CASSLVVGNNYGYTF.

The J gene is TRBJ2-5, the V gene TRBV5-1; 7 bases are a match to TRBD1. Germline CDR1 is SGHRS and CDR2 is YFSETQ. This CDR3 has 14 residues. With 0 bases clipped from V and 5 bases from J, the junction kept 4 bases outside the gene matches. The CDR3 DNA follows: TGCGCCAGCAGCTTGGCAGGGACAGAGGAGACCCAGTACTTC. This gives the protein CASSLAGTEETQYF.

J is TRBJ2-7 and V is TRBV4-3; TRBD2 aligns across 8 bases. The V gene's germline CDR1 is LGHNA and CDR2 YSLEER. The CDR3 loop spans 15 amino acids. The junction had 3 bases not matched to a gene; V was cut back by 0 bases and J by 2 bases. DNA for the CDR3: TGCGCCAGCAGCCAAGATCGAGCGGGGGCCTACGAGCAGTACTTC. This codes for CASSQDRAGAYEQYF.

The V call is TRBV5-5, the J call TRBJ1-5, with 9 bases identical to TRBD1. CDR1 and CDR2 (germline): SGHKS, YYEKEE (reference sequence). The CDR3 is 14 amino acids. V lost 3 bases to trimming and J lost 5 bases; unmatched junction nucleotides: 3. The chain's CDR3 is CASSYRTGDQPQHF. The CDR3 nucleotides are TGTGCCAGCAGCTACCGGACAGGGGATCAGCCCCAGCATTTT.

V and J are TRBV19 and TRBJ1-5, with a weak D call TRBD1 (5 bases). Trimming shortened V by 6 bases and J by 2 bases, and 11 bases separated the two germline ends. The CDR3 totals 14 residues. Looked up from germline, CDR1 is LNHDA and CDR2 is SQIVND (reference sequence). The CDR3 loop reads CASRNGGGNQPQHF. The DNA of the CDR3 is TGTGCCAGTAGGAATGGGGGGGGCAATCAGCCCCAGCATTTT.

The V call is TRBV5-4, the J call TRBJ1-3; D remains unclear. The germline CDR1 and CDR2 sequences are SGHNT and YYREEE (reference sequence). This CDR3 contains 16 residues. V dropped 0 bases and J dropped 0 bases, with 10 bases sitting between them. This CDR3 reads CASSLGTPPSGNTIYF. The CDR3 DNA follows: TGTGCCAGCAGCTTGGGTACTCCACCCTCTGGAAACACCATATATTTT.

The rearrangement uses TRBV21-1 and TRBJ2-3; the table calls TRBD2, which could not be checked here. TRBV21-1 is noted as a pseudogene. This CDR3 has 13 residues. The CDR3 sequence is CASSASVTDTQYF. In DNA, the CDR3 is TGTGCCAGCAGCGCCTCGGTCACAGATACGCAGTATTTT.

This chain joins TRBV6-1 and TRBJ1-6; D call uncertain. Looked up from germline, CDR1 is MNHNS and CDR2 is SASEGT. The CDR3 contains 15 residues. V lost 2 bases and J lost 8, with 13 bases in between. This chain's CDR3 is CASSEWGGLYSPLHF. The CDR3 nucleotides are TGTGCCAGCAGTGAATGGGGAGGGTTGTATTCACCCCTCCACTTT.

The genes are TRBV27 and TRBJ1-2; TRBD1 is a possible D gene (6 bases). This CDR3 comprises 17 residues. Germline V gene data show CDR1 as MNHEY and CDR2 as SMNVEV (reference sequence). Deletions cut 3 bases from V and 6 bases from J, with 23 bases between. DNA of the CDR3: TGTGCCAGCAGTTTTGTGCGGGGGGGACATCGGCCTCATGGCTACACCTTC. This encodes CASSFVRGGHRPHGYTF.

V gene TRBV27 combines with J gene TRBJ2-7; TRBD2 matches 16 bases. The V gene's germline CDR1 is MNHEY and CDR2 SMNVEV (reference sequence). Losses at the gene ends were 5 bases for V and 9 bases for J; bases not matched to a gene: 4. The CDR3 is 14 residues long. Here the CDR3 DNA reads TGTGCCAGCAGTCCCGGGACTAGCGGGGGGGGGCAGTACTTC. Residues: CASSPGTSGGGQYF.